Described below is a single TCR beta chain sequence and its context. Random hexamers were used to reverse transcribe roughly 0.45 to 1 ug of RNA. TCR beta CDR3 was amplified by immunoSEQ multiplex PCR. This amplification extended across 54 Vbeta and 13 Jbeta segments. A single record per CDR3 protein comes from TCRdb applying MiXCR to the immunoSEQ multiplex PCR reads. The table has around 190,000 distinct CDR3 sequences, 90% to 95% seen once. The junction had 4 bases not matched to a gene; V was cut back by 0 bases and J by 2 bases. Germline assignment: CDR1 MNHEY and CDR2 SMNVEV (reference sequence). CDR3 length: 17 residues. This record belongs to a study of CD8 T cells in Susac syndrome.

The source is a human donor with multiple sclerosis. The V gene is TRBV27, the J gene TRBJ2-5; 12 bases are a match to TRBD2. Sequencing used CD8+ T cells from PBMCs. The CDR3 protein is CASSLSLAGGGQETQYF. CDR3 DNA sequence: TGTGCCAGCAGTTTATCGCTAGCGGGAGGGGGACAAGAGACCCAGTACTTC.